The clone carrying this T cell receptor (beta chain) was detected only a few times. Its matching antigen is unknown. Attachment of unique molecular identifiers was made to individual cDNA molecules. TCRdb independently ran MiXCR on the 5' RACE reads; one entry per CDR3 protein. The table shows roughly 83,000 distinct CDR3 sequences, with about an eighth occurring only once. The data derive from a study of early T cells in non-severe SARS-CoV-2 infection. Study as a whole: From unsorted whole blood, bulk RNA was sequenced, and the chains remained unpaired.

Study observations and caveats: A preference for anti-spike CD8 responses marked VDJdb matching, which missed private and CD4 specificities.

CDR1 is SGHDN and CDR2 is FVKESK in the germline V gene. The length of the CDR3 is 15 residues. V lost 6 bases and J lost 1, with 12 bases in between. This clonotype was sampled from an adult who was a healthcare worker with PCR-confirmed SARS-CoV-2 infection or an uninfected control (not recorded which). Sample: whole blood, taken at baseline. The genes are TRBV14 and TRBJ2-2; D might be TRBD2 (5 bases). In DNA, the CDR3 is TGTGCCAGCAGTCAGCGGAGCCTGAACACCGGGGAGCTGTTTTTT. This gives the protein CASSQRSLNTGELFF.